One sample yielded the 10 T cell receptor beta chains listed below, sequenced in a study of T cell responses to AZD1222 COVID-19 vaccine. Using immunoSEQ multiplex PCR, the repertoire was profiled, and TCRdb retains in-frame clones only, with some absent. The sample carries about 150,000 clones, 90% to 95% recorded once. The source material was peripheral blood, sampled 28 days after the second AZD1222 dose. The receptors here all came from an adult who received the AZD1222 COVID-19 vaccine.

The chain employs TRBV6-4 and TRBJ2-3, with 10 bases aligning to TRBD2. Per germline, CDR1 MRHNA and CDR2 SNTAGT. Trimming at V came to 5 bases and at J to 2 bases, leaving 1 base not matched to a gene. The CDR3 totals 14 residues. The CDR3 spells CASSSGGATDTQYF. The CDR3, as DNA: TGTGCCAGCAGTAGCGGGGGGGCCACAGATACGCAGTATTTT.

V gene TRBV9 combines with J gene TRBJ2-3, with D possibly matching TRBD2 (6 bases). The CDR3 is 11 residues long. Germline CDR1 SGDLS, CDR2 YYNGEE. Trimming removed 6 bases at V and 9 bases at J, with 11 bases between. The CDR3 protein is CASKRAGTQYF. DNA for the CDR3: TGTGCCAGCAAAAGGGCGGGAACGCAGTATTTT.

The genes are TRBV11-3 and TRBJ2-7, with TRBD1 matching 7 bases. This CDR3 comprises 14 residues. The junction had 6 bases not matched to a gene; V was cut back by 5 bases and J by 2 bases. The germline V gene has CDR1 SGHNT and CDR2 YENEEA. CDR3 nucleotides: TGTGCCAGCAGCCCCGGACAGGCACCCTACGAGCAGTACTTC. The encoded protein is CASSPGQAPYEQYF.

In this sample, this clone turned up once. The V call is TRBV5-5, the J call TRBJ2-5, with D possibly being TRBD2 (6 bases). V shed 0 bases and J shed 5 bases, with 17 bases lying between them. CDR3 length: 16 residues. The germline CDR1 and CDR2 sequences are SGHKS and YYEKEE (reference sequence). CDR3 region: CASSLGVGGARETQYF. The CDR3 DNA reads as TGTGCCAGCAGCTTGGGGGTAGGCGGGGCGCGGGAGACCCAGTACTTC.

This chain connects TRBV27 to TRBJ1-5; D is unclear. In germline, CDR1 is MNHEY, CDR2 SMNVEV (reference sequence). Trimming took 3 bases from V and 3 from J, leaving 6 bases between them. The CDR3 sequence is 13 residues long. CDR3 amino acids: CASSFLFNQPQHF. The CDR3, as DNA: TGTGCCAGCAGTTTTCTCTTCAATCAGCCCCAGCATTTT.

J is TRBJ2-1 and V is TRBV5-1, with D unresolved. The CDR3 loop spans 15 amino acids. The ends were cut back, 2 bases at V and 4 bases at J, with 13 bases in the middle. Germline V CDR1 and CDR2: SGHRS, YFSETQ. CDR3 residues: CASSFTADPYNEQFF. The CDR3 DNA reads TGCGCCAGCAGCTTTACAGCCGACCCTTACAATGAGCAGTTCTTC. Filled out from reference TRBV5-1 and TRBJ2-1, the complete variable domain reads KAGVTQTPRYLIKTRGQQVTLSCSPISGHRSVSWYQQTPGQGLQFLFEYFSETQRNKGNFPGRFSGRQFSNSRSEMNVSTLELGDSALYLCASSFTADPYNEQFFGPGTRLTVL.

V is TRBV5-4 and J is TRBJ2-3, with 10 bases lining up with TRBD2. V dropped 5 bases and J dropped 1; count of bases not matched to a gene: 13. In germline, CDR1 is SGHNT, CDR2 YYREEE (reference sequence). CDR3 length: 18 amino acids. The DNA of the CDR3 is TGTGCCAGCAGGGTCAGCGGGGGGGCGGGGGCCCGCACAGATACGCAGTATTTT. Translated, it gives CASRVSGGAGARTDTQYF.

The chain has TRBV5-1 and TRBJ2-3, with 10 bases lining up with TRBD1. Germline V gives CDR1 SGHRS, CDR2 YFSETQ. This CDR3 region has 15 residues. V was clipped by 5 bases and J by 2 bases; unmatched bases: 5. CDR3 sequence (DNA): TGCGCCAGCAGACCTGGACAGGGGGACACAGATACGCAGTATTTT. It translates to CASRPGQGDTDTQYF.

J is TRBJ2-3 and V is TRBV7-2; D might be TRBD1 or TRBD2, each matching 6 bases. Trimming removed 5 bases at V and 5 bases at J, with 14 bases between. This CDR3 has 14 residues. Per germline, CDR1 SGHTA and CDR2 FQGNSA. As DNA, the CDR3 is TGTGCCAGCAGCCACCGACTAGGGGGAGATACGCAGTATTTT. It translates to CASSHRLGGDTQYF.

V usage is TRBV19 and J usage is TRBJ2-7, with D hard to call. The CDR3 extends over 14 amino acids. CDR1 and CDR2 from the germline V gene are LNHDA and SQIVND (reference sequence). Deletions cut 3 bases from V and 5 bases from J, with 14 bases between. The CDR3 coding sequence is TGTGCCAGTAGTATTTTCCCCCGCGGCGACGAGCAGTACTTC. Amino acids: CASSIFPRGDEQYF. Based on the CDR3 plus reference TRBV19 and TRBJ2-7, the full variable domain is DGGITQSPKYLFRKEGQNVTLSCEQNLNHDAMYWYRQDPGQGLRLIYYSQIVNDFQKGDIAEGYSVSREKKESFPLTVTSAQKNPTAFYLCASSIFPRGDEQYFGPGTRLTVT.